The 3 T cell receptor beta chains below all came from one sample that was sequenced in a study of early T cells in non-severe SARS-CoV-2 infection. One entry per CDR3 protein, called by TCRdb with MiXCR from the 5' RACE reads. The sample lists some 29,000 distinct CDR3 sequences; 4% to 5.5% were seen once. Sequencing input: whole blood. The source of these receptors is an adult who was a healthcare worker with PCR-confirmed SARS-CoV-2 infection or an uninfected control (not recorded which).

This clonotype has a count of ten or more. The chain employs TRBV27 and TRBJ2-1; D may be TRBD1 or TRBD2 (5 bases each). This CDR3 comprises 16 residues. Germline CDR1 MNHEY, CDR2 SMNVEV (reference sequence). V was pared by 4 bases and J by 4 bases, with 17 bases between. The CDR3 sequence is CASSYGGGEGYNEQFF. Here the CDR3 DNA reads TGTGCCAGCAGTTACGGTGGGGGTGAAGGGTACAATGAGCAGTTCTTC.

The count of this clonotype is one. Given the absence of the conserved phenylalanine or tryptophan at the CDR3 end, a read error is likely. This chain joins TRBV10-3 and TRBJ2-1; D may match TRBD1 or TRBD2 (6 bases each). This CDR3 has 14 residues. Trimming pared 2 bases from V and 8 bases from J, leaving 13 bases between. Looked up from germline, CDR1 is ENHRY and CDR2 is SYGVKD. The CDR3 DNA reads as TGTGCCATCAGTGAGAACAGGGAGGAAGATGAGCAGTTCCTC. Translated: CAISENREEDEQFL.

This clonotype has a count of ten or more. The chain is built from TRBV20-1 and TRBJ2-1, with D hard to call. V lost 0 bases and J lost 4, with 13 bases in between. The germline V gene has CDR1 DFQATT and CDR2 SNEGSKA (reference sequence). This CDR3 contains 15 residues. This CDR3 is CSARDKETDYNEQFF. CDR3 nucleotides: TGCAGTGCTAGAGATAAGGAGACGGATTACAATGAGCAGTTCTTC.